Below are 11 T cell receptor beta chains sequenced from a single sample in a study of T cell changes during pregnancy in multiple sclerosis. Measured with immunoSEQ multiplex PCR; TCRdb has only the in-frame clones, and not every one. The sample shows around 100,000 clones, over 75% of them seen only once. The sample here was peripheral blood, taken in the second trimester of pregnancy. These receptors all come from a female donor in good health, enrolled as a control in a pregnancy study.

V is TRBV11-2 and J is TRBJ2-3; no clear D gene. Germline CDR1 and CDR2: SGHAT and FQNNGV. This CDR3 has 12 amino acids. The V end was cut by 4 bases, the J end by 2 bases, with 4 bases between. CDR3 amino acids: CASSSITDTQYF. The DNA of the CDR3 is TGTGCCAGCAGCTCCATCACAGATACGCAGTATTTT.

The chain couples TRBV6-5 to TRBJ1-1, with 10 bases fitting TRBD1. The CDR3 consists of 14 residues. Trimming at V came to 3 bases and at J to 7 bases, leaving 5 bases not matched to a gene. Germline values: CDR1 MNHEY, CDR2 SVGAGI. The CDR3 is CASSYRQGAREAFF. The CDR3 DNA sequence: TGTGCCAGCAGTTATCGACAGGGGGCTCGTGAAGCTTTCTTT.

Only one count was recorded for this clone. The V gene is TRBV28, the J gene TRBJ1-1; no clear D gene. V lost 2 bases to trimming and J lost 1 base, with 8 bases between them. There are 14 residues in the CDR3. CDR1 is MDHEN, CDR2 SYDVKM, per germline. CDR3 DNA sequence: TGTGCCAGCAGTTTAACACAGAAGAACACTGAAGCTTTCTTT. Its translation: CASSLTQKNTEAFF.

This sequence joins TRBV27 and TRBJ1-5; D is perhaps TRBD1 (6 bases). The CDR3 has 14 residues. Trimming shortened V by 4 bases and J by 0 bases, and 7 bases separated the two germline ends. Germline loops: CDR1 MNHEY, CDR2 SMNVEV (reference sequence). The CDR3 reads CASSYRDSNQPQHF. The CDR3 bases are TGTGCCAGCAGTTACAGGGATAGCAATCAGCCCCAGCATTTT.

The chain combines TRBV28 with TRBJ1-1, with D perhaps matching TRBD1 (6 bases). Trimming removed 6 bases at V and 2 bases at J, with 13 bases between. The CDR3 is made up of 14 amino acids. CDR1 is MDHEN, CDR2 SYDVKM, per germline. The DNA for the CDR3 is TGTGCCAGCAGCGATCAGGGGTCAAACACTGAAGCTTTCTTT. Amino acid sequence: CASSDQGSNTEAFF.

The V and J genes are TRBV2 and TRBJ2-3, with 12 bases that match TRBD2. In germline, CDR1 is SNHLY, CDR2 FYNNEI. The CDR3 consists of 15 residues. The V gene end was trimmed by 7 bases and the J gene end by 2 bases; junction bases not matched to a gene: 4. The CDR3 sequence: CASTWTSGDTDTQYF. Written as DNA, the CDR3 is TGTGCCAGCACATGGACTAGCGGGGACACAGATACGCAGTATTTT.

This rearrangement joins TRBV7-2 to TRBJ1-1; tentative D call: TRBD1 (5 bases). This CDR3 is 14 amino acids long. The germline CDR1 and CDR2 sequences are SGHTA and FQGNSA. Trimming shortened V by 0 bases and J by 5 bases, and 10 bases separated the two germline ends. CDR3 sequence (DNA): TGTGCCAGCAGCTTAGCGTTTGGGGGGACTGAAGCTTTCTTT. Its translation is CASSLAFGGTEAFF.

The rearrangement joins TRBV9 to TRBJ1-4; TRBD1 matches at 12 bases. The CDR3 runs to 15 residues. Trimming at V came to 3 bases and at J to 8 bases, leaving 5 bases not matched to a gene. The V gene's germline CDR1 is SGDLS and CDR2 YYNGEE. The CDR3 loop is CASSAGTGGFEKLFF. The CDR3 region has the DNA TGTGCCAGCAGCGCCGGGACAGGGGGCTTCGAAAAACTGTTTTTT.

The rearrangement uses TRBV5-1 and TRBJ1-2, with D possibly being TRBD1 (5 bases). Germline CDR1 reads SGHRS; CDR2 reads YFSETQ. CDR3 length equals 14 residues. Trimming cost V 0 bases and J 2 bases, with 8 bases left between them. The CDR3 DNA reads TGCGCCAGCAGCTTGGATCCAGGGAACTATGGCTACACCTTC. This encodes CASSLDPGNYGYTF.

Written as DNA, the CDR3 is TGCGCCAGCAGCTTGGAAGGGAGGCCCGGTGGGGCCCACGAGCAGTACTTC. It codes for CASSLEGRPGGAHEQYF. The V and J genes are TRBV5-1 and TRBJ2-7; D might be TRBD2 (6 bases). V dropped 0 bases and J dropped 5 bases, with 21 bases sitting between them. Per germline, CDR1 SGHRS and CDR2 YFSETQ. This CDR3 has 17 residues.

The chain uses TRBV9 and TRBJ1-6; TRBD1 matches at 7 bases. V dropped 4 bases and J dropped 7; count of bases not matched to a gene: 14. Per the germline V gene, CDR1 is SGDLS and CDR2 is YYNGEE. The CDR3 is 17 amino acids. The CDR3 sequence is CASSNTKEQGLNSPLHF. DNA for the CDR3: TGTGCCAGCAGCAATACCAAAGAACAGGGGTTGAATTCACCCCTCCACTTT.